The clone carrying this T cell receptor beta chain showed up just a few times. No antigen is known for it. The data derive from a study of beta chain features in type 1 diabetes. Findings and caveats of the study: Moderately but significantly shorter TCRB CDR3s were found in Type 1 diabetes patients in all four CD4+ subsets. Equally in patients and controls, shorter templates might have been favored by PCR.

The germline CDR1 and CDR2 sequences are MRHNA and SNTAGT. With 0 bases removed from V and 5 bases from J, the gap between germline ends came to 8 bases. The CDR3 length is 14 residues. Expressed TCRB transcripts were sequenced after all isolated RNA was converted to cDNA. Some clones are missing from TCRdb's copy, which holds only in-frame ones; the method was immunoSEQ multiplex PCR. The table records 600,000 to 650,000 clones, around 16% of them present only once. This chain links TRBV6-4 with TRBJ2-1; the D gene is possibly TRBD1 (5 bases). This receptor was taken from a man aged 18 to 29 in good health. The specimen was naive CD4+ T cells from blood. CDR3 DNA sequence: TGTGCCAGCAGTGACTCTGCAGGGCACAATGAGCAGTTCTTC. It specifies CASSDSAGHNEQFF.